Below, one TCR beta chain is given with its context. What antigen it recognizes has not been identified. The library relied on 5' RACE. Preparation of each TCR library used approximately 3.5 ug of total RNA. For each sample, cDNA synthesis was carried out in eight separate reactions using SMARTScribe reverse transcriptase. During cDNA synthesis, template switching was used to introduce unique molecular identifiers that contained a 6-nucleotide sample barcode. TCRalpha and TCRbeta cDNA was amplified by two nested PCRs of approximately 17 and 9 cycles, with bead purification after each PCR. Before amplification, the cDNA was treated with uracil DNA-glycosylase and purified using the QIAquick PCR purification kit. In the second PCR, Illumina TruSeq-compatible adapters and sample-specific barcodes were added. Library quality and concentration were assessed using TapeStation and Qubit, and approximately 5 ng of each library was pooled. The pooled libraries were sequenced with 2 x 100 bp reads and custom sequencing primers on an Illumina HiSeq2500 single-index Rapid Run. Per the authors' processing: MiGEC version 1.2.6 was used for UMI-based consensus assembly to correct PCR and sequencing errors. V(D)J alignment, clonotype assembly and CDR3 extraction were performed with MiXCR version 2.1.1. To normalise gene usage, clonotype sharing and MAIT/NKT TCR abundance, the top 1000, 10 000 and 20 000 clonotypes in each sample were analysed. After downsampling to 27 000 UMIs, diversity was calculated as the inverse Simpson index using the vegan R package. Statistical testing used paired Mann-Whitney U tests on the discordant twin pairs and applied Benjamini-Hochberg correction for multiple testing. TCRdb reprocessed the reads; each CDR3 protein sequence makes one entry, and DNA is unavailable. The V and J calls and clone size are TCRdb's, not the authors'. The sample's table covers roughly 330,000 distinct CDR3 sequences. The top ten hold around 2% of the sample.

These data are taken from a study of monozygotic twins with inflammatory bowel disease (dated by TCRdb to between 2019 and 2020). As for the study more broadly: In total, 30 or so monozygotic twin pairs made up the full study: 19 Danish pairs, all IBD-discordant, plus nine German pairs, of which four were IBD-concordant and five were IBD-discordant. Disease-associated traits were sought mainly through comparisons between IBD patients and their genetically identical healthy co-twins within discordant pairs. Each individual had, on average, about 151 000 unique TCRalpha sequences and 181 000 unique TCRbeta sequences available for analysis.

From each donor, an approximately 2.4 ml peripheral blood sample was collected into PAXgene tubes and kept at -80 degrees C. Without T cell sorting, total RNA was isolated from whole blood using the PAXgene blood miRNA kit on an automated QIAcube. Peripheral blood from monozygotic twin pairs concordant or discordant for inflammatory bowel disease was subjected to deep TCRalpha and TCRbeta repertoire profiling with unique molecular barcoding. Smoking habits were recorded for all twin pairs, and individuals were classified as current, former or never smokers. General study outcomes and caveats: Compared with healthy twins, IBD patients had fewer clonotypes in common with other individuals, a difference most pronounced in patients showing signs of disease activity. IBD patients had lower TCRbeta repertoire diversity, measured by the inverse Simpson index, than their healthy co-twins. Concordant and discordant twins showed no difference in repertoire similarity, possibly because of limited statistical power. The results gave no support for a single strong signal or clonotype linked to IBD. Different T cell subtypes could not be distinguished in the analysis. Background noise and inter-individual variability may have been introduced into the repertoires by the differing immunosuppressive treatments among patients.

The sample comprised blood. The TCR originated in a human donor with ulcerative colitis or Crohn's disease, or a healthy co-twin of an affected twin (not recorded which).

CDR3 reads: CATLPRDRGQETQYF. The chain is assembled from TRBV10-3 and TRBJ2-5; lacking DNA, the TRBD1 call made by TCRdb goes unchecked. Counted from cysteine to phenylalanine, this CDR3 has 15 amino acids. DNA is not on record. CDR1 is given as ENHRY and CDR2 as SYGVKD, both from the germline V gene.